One sample yielded the 7 T cell receptor beta chains listed below, sequenced in a study of blood T cell repertoires in COVID-19. The protocol was immunoSEQ multiplex PCR, while the TCRdb copy is restricted to in-frame clones and leaves out a portion. The sample records some 270,000 clones, about 89% being singletons. Sequencing was done on a sample of peripheral blood. Receptors were obtained from a man aged 40-50 years with active or convalescent COVID-19.

The chain employs TRBV28 and TRBJ2-1; 7 bases match TRBD2. The J segment lost 16 bases and the V segment lost 5 bases, leaving 8 bases of the junction unmatched. This CDR3 spans 11 amino acids. CDR1 and CDR2 (germline): MDHEN, SYDVKM. CDR3 amino acids: CASSPGLLSFF. The DNA for the CDR3 is TGTGCCAGCAGTCCGGGACTACTTTCCTTCTTC.

The V gene is TRBV24-1, the J gene TRBJ2-3; 7 positions match TRBD2. There are 17 residues in the CDR3. With V trimmed by 5 bases and J by 0 bases, 10 bases remained unmatched. Germline V gives CDR1 KGHDR, CDR2 SFDVKD. Written as DNA, the CDR3 is TGTGCCACCAGTGCCAAGTTAGCGGGTCCTAGCACAGATACGCAGTATTTT. It specifies CATSAKLAGPSTDTQYF.

The V gene is TRBV7-8, the J gene TRBJ1-4; maybe TRBD1 (6 bases). The CDR3 loop spans 16 amino acids. Trimming pared 2 bases from V and 5 bases from J, leaving 15 bases between. Germline CDR1 SGHVS, CDR2 FQNEAQ. The CDR3 DNA reads TGTGCCAGCAGCTTACAGGGGTTTAGGGGAAATGAAAAACTGTTTTTT. Amino acid sequence: CASSLQGFRGNEKLFF.

The V gene is TRBV6-1, the J gene TRBJ1-1; perhaps TRBD1 as D (6 bases). The CDR3 is 16 residues long. Germline values: CDR1 MNHNS, CDR2 SASEGT. Trimming removed 1 base at V and 3 bases at J, with 15 bases between. CDR3 bases: TGTGCCAGCAGTGAAGAGCAGGGAAGGGGGTACACTGAAGCTTTCTTT. Translation: CASSEEQGRGYTEAFF.

The chain has TRBV30 and TRBJ1-2, with 7 bases identical to TRBD1. From germline, CDR1 is GTSNPN and CDR2 SVGIG (reference sequence). V shed 2 bases, J shed 4 bases, and the junction held 10 bases outside the gene matches. CDR3 length: 15 residues. CDR3 sequence: CAWSQGEASIYGYTF. The CDR3 DNA reads TGTGCCTGGAGTCAGGGGGAGGCCTCGATCTATGGCTACACCTTC.

The genes are TRBV18 and TRBJ1-1; perhaps TRBD1 as D (6 bases). V lost 8 bases and J 5 bases, leaving 12 bases between the germline ends. This CDR3 is built from 12 residues. Germline-derived CDR1 and CDR2 are KGHSH and LQKENI. The CDR3 region is CASRAGETEAFF. The CDR3 DNA reads TGTGCCAGCCGGGCAGGGGAAACTGAAGCTTTCTTT.

This rearrangement joins TRBV7-2 to TRBJ1-1; 7 bases agree with TRBD1. The germline V gene has CDR1 SGHTA and CDR2 FQGNSA. CDR3 length: 14 amino acids. V lost 5 bases, J lost 3 bases, and 6 bases stayed unmatched. CDR3 coding DNA: TGTGCCAGCAGCGCCGGGACAGATTACACTGAAGCTTTCTTT. It codes for CASSAGTDYTEAFF.